The 10 T cell receptor beta chains reported below all come from one sample, sequenced in a study of cytomegalovirus exposure and HLA in healthy donors. Here immunoSEQ multiplex PCR was the method, and the copy in TCRdb shows in-frame clones only, minus some. The data hold over 150,000 clones, with 86% observed a single time. Specimen: PBMCs. These receptor sequences come from a human donor in good health.

The V call is TRBV28, the J call TRBJ1-1, with 10 positions matching TRBD1. The trim removed 5 bases at V and 0 bases at J, leaving 15 bases unmatched. The CDR3 runs 19 residues. From germline, CDR1 is MDHEN and CDR2 SYDVKM. CDR3 sequence reads: CASSGYLTGGPLMNTEAFF. CDR3 nucleotide sequence: TGTGCCAGCAGTGGCTATTTGACAGGGGGCCCTTTGATGAACACTGAAGCTTTCTTT.

The chain recombines TRBV11-2 with TRBJ2-1; TRBD2 aligns across 11 bases. This CDR3 region has 15 residues. From germline, CDR1 is SGHAT and CDR2 FQNNGV. The ends lost 4 bases at V and 4 bases at J; junction bases unmatched: 3. The CDR3 DNA reads as TGTGCCAGCAGCTGGACTAGCGGGTTTTACAATGAGCAGTTCTTC. This sequence encodes CASSWTSGFYNEQFF. The full variable domain, rest sourced from reference TRBV11-2 and TRBJ2-1, is EAGVAQSPRYKIIEKRQSVAFWCNPISGHATLYWYQQILGQGPKLLIQFQNNGVVDDSQLPKDRFSAERLKGVDSTLKIQPAKLEDSAVYLCASSWTSGFYNEQFFGPGTRLTVL.

The CDR3 sequence: CASSLGTSYEQYF. The CDR3 nucleotides are TGTGCCAGCAGCTTAGGGACTAGCTACGAGCAGTACTTC. J is TRBJ2-7 and V is TRBV11-2, with 7 bases lining up with TRBD2. The CDR3 spans 13 residues. In germline, CDR1 is SGHAT, CDR2 FQNNGV. The V gene end was trimmed by 1 base and the J gene end by 3 bases; junction bases not matched to a gene: 0.

The chain joins TRBV15 to TRBJ2-1; perhaps TRBD1 as D (5 bases). The length of the CDR3 is 15 residues. V was shortened by 0 bases and J by 8 bases, with 14 bases between the two germline ends. Germline V gene lookup returns CDR1 LNHNV and CDR2 YYDKDF (reference sequence). The CDR3 DNA reads as TGTGCCACCAGCAGAGATCGACAGTTTAGGGATGAGCAGTTCTTC. It codes for CATSRDRQFRDEQFF.

The CDR3 here is CASSGGTGGERQGGYTF. The CDR3 DNA is TGTGCCAGCAGTGGCGGGACAGGGGGCGAGAGGCAGGGTGGCTACACCTTC. The V call is TRBV25-1, the J call TRBJ1-2; TRBD1 matches at 12 bases. Germline V gives CDR1 MGHDK, CDR2 SYGVNS. This CDR3 region has 17 residues. After removal of 4 bases from V and 7 bases from J, the junction contained 13 bases not matched to a gene.

The V and J genes are TRBV7-9 and TRBJ2-2, with D perhaps TRBD2 (6 bases). The CDR3 covers 15 residues. Trimming pared 5 bases from V and 5 bases from J, leaving 15 bases between. Germline V CDR1 and CDR2: SEHNR, FQNEAQ (reference sequence). The CDR3 DNA is TGTGCCAGCAGCGTCCCAGGGAGGATTACCGGGGAGCTGTTTTTT. Translated, it gives CASSVPGRITGELFF.

The V gene is TRBV7-2, the J gene TRBJ1-6; D call uncertain. This CDR3 contains 15 residues. Trimming removed 5 bases at V and 7 bases at J, with 15 bases between. CDR1 and CDR2 from the germline V gene are SGHTA and FQGNSA. This CDR3 is CASSPRRGLNSPLHF. The CDR3 DNA sequence: TGTGCCAGCAGCCCCCGACGAGGCCTCAATTCACCCCTCCACTTT.

This sequence joins TRBV28 and TRBJ1-5; D unresolved. The V and J ends lost 6 bases and 4 bases respectively, with 7 bases between them. The CDR3 extends over 12 amino acids. Germline CDR1 MDHEN, CDR2 SYDVKM. CDR3 sequence (DNA): TGTGCCAGCAGGGTCCAGAATCAGCCCCAGCATTTT. This encodes CASRVQNQPQHF.

The chain carries TRBV18 and TRBJ1-4; D unresolved. In germline, CDR1 is KGHSH, CDR2 LQKENI. Trimming removed 2 bases at V and 4 bases at J, with 8 bases between. The CDR3 sequence is 14 residues long. The CDR3: CASSPRENNEKLFF. For the CDR3, the DNA is TGTGCCAGCTCACCAAGGGAGAATAATGAAAAACTGTTTTTT. The variable domain in full, with the rest retrieved from reference TRBV18 and TRBJ1-4, is NAGVMQNPRHLVRRRGQEARLRCSPMKGHSHVYWYRQLPEEGLKFMVYLQKENIIDESGMPKERFSAEFPKEGPSILRIQQVVRGDSAAYFCASSPRENNEKLFFGSGTQLSVL.

The V and J genes are TRBV10-3 and TRBJ1-1, with TRBD1 identical over 7 bases. CDR1 is ENHRY, CDR2 SYGVKD, per germline. The length of the CDR3 is 14 residues. With 5 bases clipped from V and 0 bases from J, the junction kept 3 bases outside the gene matches. Here the CDR3 DNA reads TGTGCCATCAGTTGGACAGGTGTGAACACTGAAGCTTTCTTT. Residues: CAISWTGVNTEAFF.